This T cell receptor beta chain was retrieved from a study of T cell responses to AZD1222 COVID-19 vaccine. Study outcomes and limitations: The study found Spike-specific TCR breadth and depth rose after two AZD1222 doses. Possibly, clonal diversity was underestimated; donors were largely white British and included more females. Without day 14 samples, only post-peak T cell repertoires were studied.

Second-dose intervals of approximately 4 or approximately 12 weeks were pooled. Comment on this clone: Its target is not known.

CDR3 length: 17 amino acids. Per the germline V gene, CDR1 is SEHNR and CDR2 is FQNEAQ (reference sequence). Germline trimming cut 5 bases from V and 0 bases from J; bases unmatched to any gene: 8. Sequencing was performed with immunoSEQ multiplex PCR; in TCRdb, only in-frame clones are kept and a portion is missing. Here the sample spans approximately 150,000 clones, roughly nine tenths being singletons. The J gene is TRBJ2-1, the V gene TRBV7-9; 9 positions agree with TRBD2. Sequences were derived from peripheral blood, sampled 28 days after the second AZD1222 dose. The clonotype was recovered from an adult who received the AZD1222 COVID-19 vaccine. CDR3 coding DNA: TGTGCCAGCAGCCCTCGGGGCGGGAGGGCCTCCTACAATGAGCAGTTCTTC. It specifies CASSPRGGRASYNEQFF.